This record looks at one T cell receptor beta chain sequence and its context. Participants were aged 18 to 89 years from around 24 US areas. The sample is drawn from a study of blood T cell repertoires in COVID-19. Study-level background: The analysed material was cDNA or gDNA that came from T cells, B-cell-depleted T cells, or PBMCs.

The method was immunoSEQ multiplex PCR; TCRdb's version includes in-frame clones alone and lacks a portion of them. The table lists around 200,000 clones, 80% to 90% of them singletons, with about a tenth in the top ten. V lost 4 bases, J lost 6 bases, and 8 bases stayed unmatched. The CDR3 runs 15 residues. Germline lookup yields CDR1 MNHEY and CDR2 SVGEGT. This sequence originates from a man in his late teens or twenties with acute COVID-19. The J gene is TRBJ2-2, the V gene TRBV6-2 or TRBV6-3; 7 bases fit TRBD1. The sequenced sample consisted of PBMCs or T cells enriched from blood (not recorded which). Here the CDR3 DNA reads TGTGCCAGCAGTTTAACAGGGGTTGACGCCGGGGAGCTGTTTTTT. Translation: CASSLTGVDAGELFF.